This T cell receptor beta chain was documented in a study of T-cell reconstitution after alpha-beta-depleted transplantation in children. Concerning this clonotype itself: The junction departs from germline at one end; a sequencing error may be responsible.

CDR1 is WSHSY and CDR2 is SAAADI in the germline V gene. The CDR3 is made up of 18 amino acids. During its preparation, the TCRbeta library received unique molecular identifiers. TCRdb fed the PCR reads into MiXCR, producing one record per CDR3 protein. The data contain 400,000 to 450,000 distinct CDR3 sequences, 43% of them seen just once; the ten biggest clones take up roughly a quarter. The receptor comes from a girl aged 2-9 years with aplastic anemia, due to receive a stem cell transplant. V and J are TRBV10-2 and TRBJ2-1; 11 bases match TRBD2. The sequenced sample was PBMCs, obtained before TCRalphabeta/CD19-depleted stem cell transplant. CDR3: CASLDGVIAGGAYNEQSF. CDR3 nucleotide sequence: TGCGCCAGCTTGGACGGGGTCATAGCGGGAGGGGCCTACAATGAGCAGTCCTTC.